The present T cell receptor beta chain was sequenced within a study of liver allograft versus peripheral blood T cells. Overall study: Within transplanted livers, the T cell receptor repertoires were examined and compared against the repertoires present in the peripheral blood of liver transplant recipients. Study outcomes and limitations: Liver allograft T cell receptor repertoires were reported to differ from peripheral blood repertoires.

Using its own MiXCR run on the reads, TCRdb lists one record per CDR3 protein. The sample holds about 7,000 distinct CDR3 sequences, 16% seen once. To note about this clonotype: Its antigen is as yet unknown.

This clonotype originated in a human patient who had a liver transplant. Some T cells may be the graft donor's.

The CDR3 DNA reads as TGTGCCATCAGTGAAGGTAGTACCAATGAGCAGTTCTTC. Translating gives CAISEGSTNEQFF. The V and J genes are TRBV10-3 and TRBJ2-1, with unresolved D. V lost 3 bases and J 6 bases, leaving 9 bases between the germline ends. Germline V lookup: CDR1 ENHRY, CDR2 SYGVKD. This CDR3 has 13 amino acids.